This TCR beta chain is from a study of blood T cell repertoires in COVID-19. Across the study: Acute-phase and convalescent COVID-19 samples originated in the United States, Italy and Spain. Sources were T cells, B-cell-depleted T cells, or PBMCs; the material itself was cDNA or gDNA.

The assay was immunoSEQ multiplex PCR, and TCRdb's table has in-frame clones only and misses some. The sample shows just under 65,000 clones, approximately 80% of them seen only once. CDR3 length: 16 residues. CDR1 and CDR2 from the germline V gene are MDHEN and SYDVKM. J was trimmed by 6 bases and V by 5 bases; bases with no gene match: 13. Specimen: peripheral blood. This chain joins TRBV28 and TRBJ1-2; TRBD1 matches at 9 bases. The source is a woman older than 75 with acute or convalescent COVID-19. The CDR3 region is CASSAIFTGGDDGYTF. In DNA form, the CDR3 reads TGTGCCAGCAGTGCCATATTCACAGGGGGCGATGATGGCTACACCTTC.